These T cell receptor beta chains were read from a single sample in a study of cytomegalovirus exposure and HLA in healthy donors. Only in-frame clones appear in the TCRdb table, and some are missing; sequencing was by immunoSEQ multiplex PCR. Among more than 200,000 clones listed, about 85% were seen once. The sequenced material came from PBMCs. Source of these receptors: a human donor in good health. Both conserved end residues are part of each CDR3. The D gene is left open where the match is weak. Clone size is not always given. Where it is, it says once, few, many or a class for expanded clones.

TRBD1	TRBV2	TRBJ2-2	.	CASGTGTGFTGELFF	TGTGCCAGCGGAACCGGGACAGGCTTCACCGGGGAGCTGTTTTTT
TRBD1	TRBV28	TRBJ1-5	.	CASSLGTGGFGPQHF	TGTGCCAGCAGCCTGGGGACAGGGGGATTTGGGCCCCAGCATTTT
TRBD2	TRBV9	TRBJ2-1	.	CASSVEAGGHNEQFF	TGTGCCAGCAGCGTGGAAGCGGGAGGGCACAATGAGCAGTTCTTC
TRBD1	TRBV7-9	TRBJ1-1	.	CASSLGVQQGIAFF	TGTGCCAGCAGCTTAGGGGTACAACAGGGGATAGCTTTCTTT
TRBD2	TRBV7-7	TRBJ2-2	few	CASSSRGGTGELFF	TGTGCTAGCAGCTCCCGCGGGGGGACCGGGGAGCTGTTTTTT
TRBD1	TRBV23-1	TRBJ1-3	.	CASRDRARSGNTIYF	TGCGCCAGCAGGGACAGGGCCCGCTCTGGAAACACCATATATTTT
.	TRBV13	TRBJ2-5	.	CASSLGTVQETQYF	TGTGCCAGCAGCTTAGGTACGGTCCAAGAGACCCAGTACTTC
.	TRBV7-9	TRBJ2-1	.	CASSLGQIHSYNEQFF	TGTGCCAGCAGCTTAGGGCAGATTCACTCCTACAATGAGCAGTTCTTC
TRBD2	TRBV7-9	TRBJ2-4	once	CASSSGGGRNIQYF	TGTGCCAGCAGCTCGGGGGGAGGCAGAAACATTCAGTACTTC
.	TRBV5-4	TRBJ2-2	.	CASSHDRKFAGELFF	TGTGCCAGCAGCCACGACAGGAAGTTCGCCGGGGAGCTGTTTTTT
.	TRBV18	TRBJ1-1	.	CASSPGGNTEAFF	TGTGCCAGCTCGCCGGGGGGGAACACTGAAGCTTTCTTT
TRBD1	TRBV5-4	TRBJ1-3	.	CASSEGAVGNTIYF	TGTGCCAGCAGCGAGGGGGCGGTAGGAAACACCATATATTTT
TRBD1	TRBV12-5	TRBJ1-4	.	CASGLAGTGPEKLFF	TGTGCTAGTGGTCTAGCCGGGACAGGGCCTGAAAAACTGTTTTTT
.	TRBV25-1	TRBJ1-2	many	CAGGVGGGYTF	TGTGCCGGTGGGGTTGGAGGTGGCTACACCTTC
TRBD1	TRBV19	TRBJ1-2	.	CASSGTGGLNYGYTF	TGTGCCAGTAGTGGGACAGGGGGCCTCAACTATGGCTACACCTTC
TRBD1	TRBV28	TRBJ2-7	.	CASSSRTGANEQYF	TGTGCCAGCAGTTCCCGGACAGGGGCTAACGAGCAGTACTTC
TRBD1	TRBV18	TRBJ2-2	few	CASSERTGVNTGELFF	TGTGCCAGCTCAGAACGGACAGGGGTGAACACCGGGGAGCTGTTTTTT
.	TRBV5-1	TRBJ1-4	.	CASSLAATNEKLFF	TGCGCCAGCAGCTTGGCAGCAACTAATGAAAAACTGTTTTTT
.	TRBV7-2	TRBJ2-3	.	CASSSYQTDTQYF	TGTGCCAGCAGCTCTTACCAGACAGATACGCAGTATTTT
.	TRBV6-1	TRBJ1-1	.	CASRATGNTEAFF	TGTGCCAGCAGGGCTACAGGTAACACTGAAGCTTTCTTT
.	TRBV9	TRBJ2-3	few	CASSVSRYDTQYF	TGTGCCAGCAGCGTATCCAGATACGATACGCAGTATTTT
.	TRBV11-2	TRBJ2-7	.	CASSLDPTLSSPRYEQYF	TGTGCCAGCAGCTTAGATCCAACCCTATCTAGCCCCAGGTACGAGCAGTACTTC
TRBD2	TRBV4-1	TRBJ2-7	.	CASSQTGTSGYYEQYF	TGCGCCAGCAGCCAAACCGGGACTAGCGGTTACTACGAGCAGTACTTC
.	TRBV2	TRBJ2-7	.	CASSFRGANYEQYF	TGTGCCAGCAGTTTTCGCGGTGCCAACTACGAGCAGTACTTC
TRBD2	TRBV2	TRBJ2-5	.	CASRGLAGGPGETQYF	TGTGCCAGCAGGGGACTAGCGGGAGGTCCTGGTGAGACCCAGTACTTC
TRBD2	TRBV18	TRBJ2-7	.	CASSRTSGIYEQYF	TGTGCCAGCTCACGGACTAGCGGGATCTACGAGCAGTACTTC
.	TRBV2	TRBJ1-1	few	CASSEEVNTEAFF	TGTGCCAGCAGTGAGGAGGTGAACACTGAAGCTTTCTTT
.	TRBV29-1	TRBJ2-5	.	CSVRPGIQETQYF	TGCAGCGTTCGGCCAGGCATACAAGAGACCCAGTACTTC
.	TRBV30	TRBJ1-6	.	CAWTLPIGGNSPLHF	TGTGCCTGGACCCTTCCGATAGGGGGAAATTCACCCCTCCACTTT
.	TRBV29-1	TRBJ2-1	.	CSVFEGGRGSYNEQFF	TGCAGCGTTTTTGAGGGGGGGAGGGGCTCCTACAATGAGCAGTTCTTC
TRBD2	TRBV28	TRBJ2-7	.	CASTSGTRAYEQYF	TGTGCCAGCACCTCCGGGACTAGAGCCTACGAGCAGTACTTC
.	TRBV28	TRBJ1-2	.	CASSQVTPGYTF	TGTGCCAGCAGTCAGGTGACACCTGGCTACACCTTC
.	TRBV6-1	TRBJ2-3	.	CASSEPREVSTDTQYF	TGTGCCAGCAGTGAACCCAGGGAGGTGAGCACAGATACGCAGTATTTT
TRBD2	TRBV4-1	TRBJ2-1	few	CASSQIQLGGSRNEQFF	TGCGCCAGCAGCCAAATACAGCTAGGCGGGAGTCGGAATGAGCAGTTCTTC
.	TRBV6-5	TRBJ2-7	.	CASSARFSYEQYF	TGTGCCAGCAGCGCCAGGTTTTCCTACGAGCAGTACTTC
TRBD1	TRBV6-5	TRBJ2-7	.	CASRSDRVYEQYF	TGTGCCAGCAGATCGGACAGGGTCTACGAGCAGTACTTC
.	TRBV14	TRBJ1-5	.	CASSRGLGQPQHF	TGTGCCAGCAGCCGCGGACTCGGCCAGCCCCAGCATTTT
.	TRBV4-2	TRBJ2-7	.	CASSPIGAGSTYEQYF	TGTGCCAGCAGCCCCATTGGAGCGGGCTCCACCTACGAGCAGTACTTC
.	TRBV7-6	TRBJ2-2	.	CASSSRTVANTGELFF	TGTGCCAGCAGCTCACGGACAGTTGCGAACACCGGGGAGCTGTTTTTT
.	TRBV4-1	TRBJ2-3	.	CASSQDTGTFTDTQYF	TGCGCCAGCAGCCAAGATACGGGGACTTTCACAGATACGCAGTATTTT
.	TRBV2	TRBJ1-1	.	CASSVSPGYTEAFF	TGTGCCAGCAGTGTGTCCCCAGGGTACACTGAAGCTTTCTTT
.	TRBV4-1	TRBJ2-2	few	CASSQGRGKHTGELFF	TGCGCCAGCAGCCAAGGCCGGGGGAAGCACACCGGGGAGCTGTTTTTT
TRBD2	TRBV7-2	TRBJ2-3	.	CASSWTSGSSTDTQYF	TGTGCCAGCAGCTGGACTAGCGGATCTAGCACAGATACGCAGTATTTT
.	TRBV29-1	TRBJ2-1	.	CSVRSYNEQFF	TGCAGCGTTCGGAGTTACAATGAGCAGTTCTTC
.	TRBV5-8	TRBJ1-1	.	CASSLITGKTEAFF	TGTGCCAGCAGCTTGATTACAGGGAAAACTGAAGCTTTCTTT
.	TRBV7-8	TRBJ1-1	.	CASTQGKPEGTEAFF	TGTGCCAGCACACAGGGTAAACCCGAAGGGACTGAAGCTTTCTTT
.	TRBV7-9	TRBJ1-1	.	CSSSFVISQSGNTEAFF	TGTTCCAGCAGCTTCGTAATTTCCCAATCAGGGAACACTGAAGCTTTCTTT
TRBD2	TRBV6-1	TRBJ2-3	.	CASSETLAGGTDTQYF	TGTGCCAGCAGTGAGACACTAGCGGGAGGCACAGATACGCAGTATTTT